One and the same sample provided the 13 T cell receptor beta chains below, sequenced in a study of blood T cell repertoires in COVID-19. Clones were read by immunoSEQ multiplex PCR, and TCRdb kept only the in-frame ones, dropping some. The top ten hold around 1.9% of the sample, which has nearly 250,000 clones, around 88% seen once. The sample consisted of PBMCs or T cells enriched from blood (not recorded which). Receptors were obtained from a woman aged 45-65 years who had recovered from COVID-19.

The V and J genes are TRBV15 and TRBJ2-1, with D possibly matching TRBD2 (6 bases). This CDR3 is 16 amino acids long. Germline V gene lookup returns CDR1 LNHNV and CDR2 YYDKDF (reference sequence). V was clipped by 3 bases and J by 6 bases, with 18 bases between them. CDR3 nucleotides: TGTGCCACCAGCAGGCATGCGGCGGGAATGGGCAATGAGCAGTTCTTC. Translated: CATSRHAAGMGNEQFF.

This chain connects TRBV10-3 to TRBJ1-5; possibly TRBD1 for D (5 bases). The CDR3 is 15 amino acids. V was clipped by 0 bases and J by 5 bases, with 11 bases between them. Germline loops: CDR1 ENHRY, CDR2 SYGVKD. The CDR3 spells CAISESAGIDQPQHF. CDR3 bases: TGTGCCATCAGTGAGTCGGCAGGGATAGATCAGCCCCAGCATTTT.

This clone was recorded only once. The chain couples TRBV10-1 to TRBJ2-1; 7 bases are a match to TRBD1. The CDR3 has 15 amino acids. Germline V gene data show CDR1 as WNHNN and CDR2 as SYGVQD (reference sequence). V dropped 6 bases and J dropped 3; count of bases not matched to a gene: 8. Written as DNA, the CDR3 is TGCGCCAGCAGAGCCCCCCGGGACAGCTACAATGAGCAGTTCTTC. It yields the protein CASRAPRDSYNEQFF.

V and J are TRBV5-4 and TRBJ2-7, with D tentatively TRBD1 (5 bases). Germline V gives CDR1 SGHNT, CDR2 YYREEE (reference sequence). The length of the CDR3 is 12 residues. The V and J ends lost 5 bases and 2 bases respectively, with 8 bases between them. In DNA, the CDR3 is TGTGCCAGCAGTCTGGACACCTACGAGCAGTACTTC. It yields the protein CASSLDTYEQYF.

The J gene is TRBJ2-1, the V gene TRBV4-1, with 7 bases lining up with TRBD2. The CDR3 is 16 amino acids. Trimming at V came to 4 bases and at J to 9 bases, leaving 15 bases not matched to a gene. Germline V gives CDR1 MGHRA, CDR2 YSYEKL. The CDR3 protein is CASSLAIGGSLGEQFF. The CDR3 nucleotides are TGCGCCAGCAGCCTAGCGATCGGCGGGAGCTTAGGTGAGCAGTTCTTC.

The V and J genes are TRBV6-5 and TRBJ1-2; TRBD1 aligns across 7 bases. There are 13 residues in the CDR3. Germline V lookup: CDR1 MNHEY, CDR2 SVGAGI. The ends lost 7 bases at V and 2 bases at J; junction bases unmatched: 4. CDR3 in amino acids: CASTQTGNYGYTF. CDR3 coding DNA: TGTGCCAGCACTCAGACAGGGAACTATGGCTACACCTTC.

This clone was recorded once. V and J are TRBV7-9 and TRBJ2-2, with a possible D match to TRBD2 (6 bases). The CDR3 sequence is 15 residues long. The germline V gene has CDR1 SEHNR and CDR2 FQNEAQ (reference sequence). V lost 2 bases, J lost 3 bases, and 10 bases lay in between. The chain's CDR3 is CASSLRGRYTGELFF. CDR3 nucleotide sequence: TGTGCCAGCAGCTTACGGGGGAGGTACACCGGGGAGCTGTTTTTT.

A note on this clone: The junction departs from germline at one end; a sequencing error may be responsible. This chain uses TRBV11-3 with TRBJ2-3; 8 bases are a match to TRBD2. Germline CDR1 and CDR2: SGHNT and YENEEA. This CDR3 region has 12 residues. The CDR3 region is CASSSGTRSLHF. CDR3 in DNA: TGTGCCAGCAGCTCCGGGACTAGGTCTTTGCATTTT.

This sequence joins TRBV6-5 and TRBJ2-1; weak D call: TRBD2 (6 bases). The CDR3 is made up of 13 amino acids. V was cut by 6 bases and J by 9 bases, with 15 bases left in between. CDR1 and CDR2 from the germline V gene are MNHEY and SVGAGI. CDR3 sequence: CASSTWPRGEQFF. The CDR3 DNA reads as TGTGCCAGCAGCACCTGGCCGCGGGGTGAGCAGTTCTTC.

The V and J genes are TRBV5-5 and TRBJ2-7; D perhaps matches TRBD2 (6 bases). Germline V gene data show CDR1 as SGHKS and CDR2 as YYEKEE (reference sequence). The ends were cut back, 5 bases at V and 5 bases at J, with 20 bases in the middle. The CDR3 covers 15 residues. The CDR3 sequence: CASRPGEGILHEQYF. The CDR3 DNA follows: TGTGCCAGCAGACCGGGAGAGGGGATTCTCCACGAGCAGTACTTC.

The rearrangement links TRBV2 to TRBJ2-7, with 8 bases aligning to TRBD1. The germline V gene has CDR1 SNHLY and CDR2 FYNNEI. Unmatched junction bases numbered 11, after V lost 7 bases and J lost 3 bases. This CDR3 has 15 amino acids. The CDR3 nucleotides are TGTGCCAGCACCGACAAGGGACAGGCATACTACGAGCAGTACTTC. Its translation is CASTDKGQAYYEQYF. The whole variable domain, remainder taken from reference TRBV2 and TRBJ2-7, is EPEVTQTPSHQVTQMGQEVILRCVPISNHLYFYWYRQILGQKVEFLVSFYNNEISEKSEIFDDQFSVERPDGSNFTLKIRSTKLEDSAMYFCASTDKGQAYYEQYFGPGTRLTVT.

V is TRBV7-9 and J is TRBJ2-2, with 8 bases lining up with TRBD1. The CDR3 runs to 14 residues. Trimming removed 8 bases from V and 2 bases from J; junction bases left unmatched: 4. CDR1 is SEHNR, CDR2 FQNEAQ, per germline (reference sequence). CDR3 residues: CASRQGANTGELFF. The CDR3 DNA follows: TGTGCCAGCCGGCAGGGGGCAAACACCGGGGAGCTGTTTTTT.

The chain recombines TRBV24-1 with TRBJ2-1; 12 positions agree with TRBD1. This CDR3 spans 16 amino acids. The germline CDR1 and CDR2 sequences are KGHDR and SFDVKD. Unmatched junction bases numbered 3, after V lost 3 bases and J lost 4 bases. CDR3 in DNA: TGTGCCACCAGTGATGGGACAGGGGGCCTTTACAATGAGCAGTTCTTC. Translating it yields CATSDGTGGLYNEQFF.